A single sample gave rise to the 2 T cell receptor beta chains below, sequenced in a study of CD8+ T cells in alopecia areata. Extracted RNA was reverse transcribed, and the resulting cDNA served as sequencing template. Using immunoSEQ multiplex PCR, the repertoire was profiled, and TCRdb retains in-frame clones only, with some absent. There are fewer than 200,000 clones in the sample; 50% to 60% occur only once, and about 15% lies in the top ten. The sequencing here drew on CD4+ T cells sorted from blood, taken at week 0. Source of these receptors: a human donor with alopecia areata.

The V call is TRBV15, the J call TRBJ1-1; D not resolved. This CDR3 region has 15 residues. Looked up from germline, CDR1 is LNHNV and CDR2 is YYDKDF (reference sequence). The V gene lost 1 base and the J gene lost 1 base, with 10 bases spanning the gap. CDR3: CATSRVIAWNTEAFF. The CDR3 DNA follows: TGTGCCACCAGCAGAGTGATAGCATGGAACACTGAAGCTTTCTTT.

J is TRBJ2-1 and V is TRBV5-4, with D tentatively TRBD1 (6 bases). Germline CDR1 is SGHNT and CDR2 is YYREEE (reference sequence). The CDR3 loop spans 15 amino acids. The V end lost 1 base, the J end lost 5 bases, and 13 bases lay between the germline ends. CDR3 sequence reads: CASSLRGQAHNEQFF. In DNA form, the CDR3 reads TGTGCCAGCAGCTTGAGGGGACAAGCCCACAATGAGCAGTTCTTC.